This entry lists 23 T cell receptor beta chains sequenced from one sample in a study of T cell responses to AZD1222 COVID-19 vaccine. The data were produced by immunoSEQ multiplex PCR, yet TCRdb's version contains in-frame clones alone and is incomplete. The data show 95,000 to 150,000 clones, with 85% to 90% seen just once and more than 2.5% held by the top ten. The material sequenced was peripheral blood, taken on day 0 of AZD1222 vaccination. The receptors originated from an adult in good health.

The chain links TRBV9 to TRBJ2-1; 8 nucleotides match TRBD2. Unmatched junction bases numbered 8, after V lost 3 bases and J lost 3 bases. Germline lookup yields CDR1 SGDLS and CDR2 YYNGEE. The CDR3 sequence is 16 residues long. CDR3 nucleotides: TGTGCCAGCAGCGCCGGGGGGGCTACCTACTACAATGAGCAGTTCTTC. It codes for CASSAGGATYYNEQFF.

The rearrangement joins TRBV6-5 to TRBJ2-1; 8 bases are shared with TRBD2. CDR1 is MNHEY and CDR2 is SVGAGI in the germline V gene. With 6 bases clipped from V and 0 bases from J, the junction kept 4 bases outside the gene matches. The CDR3 consists of 15 residues. CDR3 amino acids: CASRRGGSSYNEQFF. DNA for the CDR3: TGTGCCAGCAGACGGGGGGGCAGCTCCTACAATGAGCAGTTCTTC.

The chain carries TRBV28 and TRBJ1-2; 12 bases map to TRBD1. Unmatched junction bases numbered 8, after V lost 5 bases and J lost 7 bases. Germline V CDR1 and CDR2: MDHEN, SYDVKM. The CDR3 totals 15 residues. For the CDR3, the DNA is TGTGCCAGCAGTCGACCGGGACAGGGGGCCGGTGGCTACACCTTC. This codes for CASSRPGQGAGGYTF.

The V call is TRBV5-4, the J call TRBJ1-6, with D perhaps TRBD1 (5 bases). V was shortened by 0 bases and J by 6 bases, with 10 bases between the two germline ends. CDR3 length: 15 amino acids. Germline V gene lookup returns CDR1 SGHNT and CDR2 YYREEE (reference sequence). CDR3 amino acids: CASSLAGTVNSPLHF. CDR3 in DNA: TGTGCCAGCAGCTTGGCCGGGACGGTTAATTCACCCCTCCACTTT. Together with reference TRBV5-4 and TRBJ1-6, the CDR3 gives the full variable domain: ETGVTQSPTHLIKTRGQQVTLRCSSQSGHNTVSWYQQALGQGPQFIFQYYREEENGRGNFPPRFSGLQFPNYSSELNVNALELDDSALYLCASSLAGTVNSPLHFGNGTRLTVT.

This chain joins TRBV28 and TRBJ1-6; D not certain. CDR3 size: 12 residues. Germline V gives CDR1 MDHEN, CDR2 SYDVKM. V was pared by 5 bases and J by 15 bases, with 14 bases between. The CDR3 DNA sequence: TGTGCCAGCAGTCTTAATGTCTTGGGCCTCCACTTT. This sequence encodes CASSLNVLGLHF.

The genes are TRBV5-6 and TRBJ2-7; D may be TRBD2 (5 bases). V was clipped by 4 bases and J by 1 base, with 6 bases between them. The CDR3 has 12 residues. In germline, CDR1 is SGHDT, CDR2 YYEEEE. The CDR3 spells CASSGGSYEQYF. DNA of the CDR3: TGTGCCAGCAGCGGCGGGTCCTACGAGCAGTACTTC.

The V call is TRBV5-1, the J call TRBJ2-7, with TRBD1 matching over 9 bases. V lost 5 bases and J lost 8; bases outside the gene matches: 14. Germline V CDR1 and CDR2: SGHRS, YFSETQ. The CDR3 runs 15 residues. As DNA, the CDR3 is TGCGCCAGCAGGCCGACGGGACAGGGTAAGGACAAGCAGTACTTC. This gives the protein CASRPTGQGKDKQYF.

V usage is TRBV19 and J usage is TRBJ2-1; possible D gene TRBD2, 6 bases. Trimming removed 7 bases from V and 3 bases from J, with 16 bases in between. Per germline, CDR1 LNHDA and CDR2 SQIVND (reference sequence). CDR3 size: 15 residues. CDR3 sequence: CASTGNRRDYNEQFF. CDR3 nucleotides: TGTGCCAGTACGGGCAATCGGCGGGACTACAATGAGCAGTTCTTC.

V gene TRBV29-1 combines with J gene TRBJ1-4; D gene uncertain. Germline-derived CDR1 and CDR2 are SQVTM and ANQGSEA. This CDR3 is 12 amino acids long. V was pared by 4 bases and J by 6 bases, with 9 bases between. Written as DNA, the CDR3 is TGCAGCGTTGTAGGTCACGATGAAAAACTGTTTTTT. Protein: CSVVGHDEKLFF.

The chain links TRBV19 to TRBJ1-1; the D is unclear. The CDR3 spans 16 residues. Per germline, CDR1 LNHDA and CDR2 SQIVND (reference sequence). V lost 3 bases, J lost 3 bases, and 17 bases lay in between. The DNA for the CDR3 is TGTGCCAGTAGTATCCTCGGGGTAGGAGAGGACACTGAAGCTTTCTTT. Translated: CASSILGVGEDTEAFF. Supplemented by reference TRBV19 and TRBJ1-1, the full variable domain reads DGGITQSPKYLFRKEGQNVTLSCEQNLNHDAMYWYRQDPGQGLRLIYYSQIVNDFQKGDIAEGYSVSREKKESFPLTVTSAQKNPTAFYLCASSILGVGEDTEAFFGQGTRLTVV.

V and J are TRBV3-1 (or the pseudogene TRBV3-2) and TRBJ2-7, with D perhaps matching TRBD2 (6 bases). Deletions cut 1 base from V and 6 bases from J, with 19 bases between. This CDR3 is 16 amino acids long. The germline V gene has CDR1 LGHDT and CDR2 YNNKEL (reference sequence). The CDR3 spells CASSQGPTAGGGEQYF. The DNA for the CDR3 is TGTGCCAGCAGCCAAGGCCCGACAGCGGGTGGGGGCGAGCAGTACTTC.

This chain connects TRBV6-5 to TRBJ1-3; TRBD1 might be the D (5 bases). The CDR3 covers 15 residues. The V end was cut by 5 bases, the J end by 8 bases, with 19 bases between. The germline V gene has CDR1 MNHEY and CDR2 SVGAGI. The CDR3 sequence is CASSRGGTSGDTIYF. CDR3 DNA sequence: TGTGCCAGCAGTAGAGGAGGGACGTCGGGGGACACCATATATTTT.

This clone was seen once. This chain joins TRBV9 and TRBJ2-7; 9 nucleotides agree with TRBD2. This CDR3 is built from 15 residues. Trimming removed 3 bases from V and 3 bases from J; junction bases left unmatched: 7. Germline V gene lookup returns CDR1 SGDLS and CDR2 YYNGEE. The CDR3 DNA is TGTGCCAGCAGCGAGGGTAGCGGGGGAAACTACGAGCAGTACTTC. Amino acids: CASSEGSGGNYEQYF.

The V call is TRBV11-3, the J call TRBJ1-1; 9 bases map to TRBD1. The CDR3 length is 15 residues. V was pared by 5 bases and J by 1 base, with 5 bases of the junction left unmatched. Germline V gives CDR1 SGHNT, CDR2 YENEEA. This CDR3 is CASSTSGQGNTEAFF. The CDR3, as DNA: TGTGCCAGCAGCACTTCGGGACAGGGGAACACTGAAGCTTTCTTT.

The V and J genes are TRBV7-2 and TRBJ2-5; D gene uncertain. Germline assignment: CDR1 SGHTA and CDR2 FQGNSA. V lost 1 base, J lost 5 bases, and 8 bases lay in between. The CDR3 runs 13 residues. The chain's CDR3 is CASSLEWYETQYF. CDR3 nucleotides: TGTGCCAGCAGCTTAGAATGGTACGAGACCCAGTACTTC.

The rearrangement uses TRBV7-9 and TRBJ2-7; no firm D call. The CDR3 is 11 residues long. Per the germline V gene, CDR1 is SEHNR and CDR2 is FQNEAQ (reference sequence). V lost 3 bases and J 6 bases, leaving 6 bases between the germline ends. CDR3 bases: TGTGCCAGCAGCTTGGACGGCGAGCAGTACTTC. Translating gives CASSLDGEQYF.

The chain combines TRBV6-5 with TRBJ2-7; no clear D. This CDR3 region has 13 residues. Trimming took 2 bases from V and 4 from J, leaving 9 bases between them. The germline CDR1 and CDR2 sequences are MNHEY and SVGAGI. The DNA of the CDR3 is TGTGCCAGCAGTTACGGAACGGATTACGAGCAGTACTTC. It is translated as CASSYGTDYEQYF.

The chain is built from TRBV7-9 and TRBJ1-6, with D unclear. CDR3 length: 15 amino acids. The V gene lost 5 bases and the J gene lost 7 bases, with 15 bases spanning the gap. Germline CDR1 reads SEHNR; CDR2 reads FQNEAQ (reference sequence). The CDR3 sequence: CASSAPLGLNSPLHF. The DNA for the CDR3 is TGTGCCAGCAGCGCCCCTCTCGGGTTGAATTCACCCCTCCACTTT.

V and J are TRBV4-1 and TRBJ2-1, with 10 nucleotides matching TRBD1. Germline CDR1 reads MGHRA; CDR2 reads YSYEKL. J gave up 6 bases and V 2 bases, and 4 bases lay outside the gene matches. The CDR3 covers 15 residues. Here the CDR3 DNA reads TGCGCCAGCAGCCAATGGGACAGGGGCGTCAATGAGCAGTTCTTC. It encodes CASSQWDRGVNEQFF.

The chain joins TRBV5-5 to TRBJ2-3; 8 positions match TRBD2. The V gene end was trimmed by 3 bases and the J gene end by 6 bases; junction bases not matched to a gene: 9. The germline CDR1 and CDR2 sequences are SGHKS and YYEKEE (reference sequence). This CDR3 region has 15 residues. CDR3 residues: CASSSIGRGADTQYF. The DNA of the CDR3 is TGTGCCAGCAGCTCCATAGGGCGGGGGGCCGATACGCAGTATTTT.

The chain couples TRBV6-5 to TRBJ1-1; 9 nucleotides line up with TRBD1. The CDR3 runs to 14 residues. CDR1 is MNHEY, CDR2 SVGAGI, per germline. V gave up 0 bases and J gave up 9 bases; unmatched junction bases: 5. CDR3 nucleotides: TGTGCCAGCAGTTACTCCTCGGGGACAGGGCAAGCTTTCTTT. Encoded protein: CASSYSSGTGQAFF.

The rearrangement joins TRBV7-2 to TRBJ2-1, with D perhaps TRBD1 or TRBD2 (5 bases each). Germline assignment: CDR1 SGHTA and CDR2 FQGNSA. Trimming took 2 bases from V and 4 from J, leaving 6 bases between them. The CDR3 runs to 13 residues. The CDR3 bases are TGTGCCAGCAGCTTATGGGGGTACAATGAGCAGTTCTTC. It codes for CASSLWGYNEQFF.

The chain recombines TRBV30 with TRBJ1-3, with D unresolved. The germline V gene has CDR1 GTSNPN and CDR2 SVGIG (reference sequence). The V and J ends lost 5 bases and 0 bases respectively, with 8 bases between them. This CDR3 spans 13 amino acids. The CDR3 loop is CAWARASGNTIYF. As DNA, the CDR3 is TGTGCCTGGGCGAGGGCCTCTGGAAACACCATATATTTT.